The clone carrying this T cell receptor (beta chain) occurred many times. The data were taken from a study of T-cell memory formation after mild COVID-19. TCRdb recomputed calls from the 5' RACE reads with MiXCR, one row per CDR3 protein. The sample has 450,000 to 700,000 distinct CDR3 sequences; under 20% are singletons. Trimming removed 0 bases from V and 0 bases from J, with 6 bases in between. Germline loops: CDR1 SGHRS, CDR2 YFSETQ. The CDR3 runs to 15 residues. V gene TRBV5-1 combines with J gene TRBJ2-2; tentatively, D is TRBD1 (5 bases). This TCR was recovered from an adult woman who had mild COVID-19 (a few samples of this study predate the infection). Cell type and time point are not known. The material sequenced was PBMCs or a T cell subset sorted from them (not recorded which). CDR3 in amino acids: CASSLEGSNTGELFF. The CDR3 nucleotides are TGCGCCAGCAGCTTGGAGGGGTCGAACACCGGGGAGCTGTTTTTT.